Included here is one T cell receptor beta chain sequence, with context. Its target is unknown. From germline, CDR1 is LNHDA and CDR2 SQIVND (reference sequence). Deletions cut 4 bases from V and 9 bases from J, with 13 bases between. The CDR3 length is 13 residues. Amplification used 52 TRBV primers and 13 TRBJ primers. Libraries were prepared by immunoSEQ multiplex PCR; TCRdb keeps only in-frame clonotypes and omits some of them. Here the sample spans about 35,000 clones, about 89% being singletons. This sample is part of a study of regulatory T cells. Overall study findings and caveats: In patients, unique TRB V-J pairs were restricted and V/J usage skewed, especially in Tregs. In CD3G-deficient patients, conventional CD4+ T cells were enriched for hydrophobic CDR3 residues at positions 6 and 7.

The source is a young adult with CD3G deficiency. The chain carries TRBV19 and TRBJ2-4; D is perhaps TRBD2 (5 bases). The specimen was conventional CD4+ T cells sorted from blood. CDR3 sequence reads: CASSTPSEGIQYF. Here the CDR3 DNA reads TGTGCCAGTAGTACGCCCTCCGAGGGCATTCAGTACTTC.